This T cell receptor (beta chain) was identified in a study of patients and donors after allogeneic stem cell transplantation. TCRdb analysed the RT-PCR reads with MiXCR anew, one entry per CDR3 protein. Among some 230,000 distinct CDR3 sequences listed, 13% to 15% were seen once. Germline trimming cut 0 bases from V and 0 bases from J; bases unmatched to any gene: 11. The CDR3 loop spans 21 amino acids. Germline CDR1 and CDR2: SGHTA and FQGTGA. In its sample, this clonotype was seen a few times. This TCR was recovered from a human donor who was either an allogeneic HSCT recipient or a stem cell or donor lymphocyte infusion donor (not recorded which). It is not recorded whose cells these are; they may come from a transplant donor. What was sequenced was blood, either unsorted or a sorted T cell fraction (not recorded which). This sequence joins TRBV7-3 and TRBJ2-4; 13 bases agree with TRBD2. The CDR3 nucleotides read TGTGCCAGCAGCTTAACCGGACTAGCGGGGGCCGCTAAAATAGCCAAAAACATTCAGTACTTC. The encoded protein is CASSLTGLAGAAKIAKNIQYF.